This T cell receptor (beta chain) was found in a study of blood T cell repertoires in COVID-19. Overall study context: PBMCs, B-cell-depleted T cells, or T cells were the source of the cDNA or gDNA that made up the material.

V was pared by 3 bases and J by 1 base, with 8 bases of the junction left unmatched. In germline, CDR1 is SGHVS, CDR2 FNYEAQ. CDR3 size: 17 residues. Sequencing used immunoSEQ multiplex PCR; TCRdb keeps in-frame clones, though not all of them. The sample contains 90,000 or so clones, 80% to 90% of which appear only once. This sequence was found in a man aged 55-75 years with acute or convalescent COVID-19. The sample was peripheral blood. The V gene is TRBV7-6, the J gene TRBJ1-4, with TRBD1 identical over 7 bases. For the CDR3, the DNA is TGTGCCAGCAGCTTTTCCTCCCCAGGGGGAACTAATGAAAAACTGTTTTTT. Its protein product is CASSFSSPGGTNEKLFF.